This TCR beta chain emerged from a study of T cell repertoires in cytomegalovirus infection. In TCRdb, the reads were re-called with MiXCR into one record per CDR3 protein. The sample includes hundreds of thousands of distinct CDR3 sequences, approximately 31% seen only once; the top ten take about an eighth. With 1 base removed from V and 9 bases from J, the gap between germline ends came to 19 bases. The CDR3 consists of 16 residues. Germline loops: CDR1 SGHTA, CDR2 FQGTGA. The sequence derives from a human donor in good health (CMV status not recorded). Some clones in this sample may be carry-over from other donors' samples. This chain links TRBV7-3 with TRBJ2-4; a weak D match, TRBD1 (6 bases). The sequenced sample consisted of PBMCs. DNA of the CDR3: TGTGCCAGCAGCTTAATGGCAGGGGAGAGGGGTGGCATTCAGTACTTC. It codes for CASSLMAGERGGIQYF.